The rows below give T cell receptor beta chains drawn from one sample of a study of blood T cells in healthy people across ages. TCRdb re-derived calls from the 5' RACE reads in MiXCR, one entry per CDR3 protein. Of some 1.4 million distinct CDR3 sequences in the sample, roughly 40% were seen once. The sequenced sample consisted of blood. These receptors all stem from a woman aged 18-29 years in good health. Each CDR3 is given without its conserved first and last residue. Size tells how often a clone was seen (once, few, many) or the class of an expanded clone, and some rows leave it out.

j_call cdr3_length clone_size v_call cdr3_aa
TRBJ2-5 15 NA TRBV7-2 ASSLEVRLAGQETQY
TRBJ1-2 9 NA TRBV20-1 SATQGSGYT
TRBJ2-7 12 NA TRBV5-1 ASRGTGTSYEQY
TRBJ2-5 15 NA TRBV12-3/TRBV12-4 ASSPGLAGDLSETQY
TRBJ1-2 12 NA TRBV7-2 ASSPAGGTYGYT
TRBJ1-6 11 NA TRBV7-2 ASSLAPPAPLH
TRBJ2-1 10 NA TRBV6-6 ASSYSSFEQF
TRBJ2-2 15 NA TRBV4-1 ARSRTTGSSVGGELF
TRBJ1-2 13 few TRBV9 ASSVSTGGFNGYT
TRBJ2-1 14 NA TRBV7-9 ASSPIGTSADNEQF
TRBJ2-1 14 NA TRBV11-1 ASSTPGLGASNEQF
TRBJ1-1 13 NA TRBV6-1 ASSETLPGGSEAF
TRBJ2-7 14 NA TRBV4-1 ASSQVNGTTGHEQY
TRBJ1-2 12 NA TRBV20-1 SARRVQANYGYT
TRBJ2-7 13 NA TRBV21-1 AEGYSLTNPHAQY
TRBJ2-1 12 many TRBV7-2 ASSLVAGDNEQF
TRBJ2-3 10 few TRBV10-3 AISYSTDTQY
TRBJ1-2 12 NA TRBV20-1 SARVQGARRGYT
TRBJ2-7 14 NA TRBV5-5 ASSLAGTAKDYEQY
NA 14 few TRBV28 ASSSPAEGGHYEQY
TRBJ2-1 13 NA TRBV28 ASNPSWGAGNEQF
TRBJ1-6 10 NA TRBV9 ASSVATSPLH
TRBJ2-3 13 few TRBV5-1 ASSFTSGGGDTQY
TRBJ1-5 11 NA TRBV29-1 SVNQGEGQPQH
TRBJ2-3 13 NA TRBV7-2 ASSPRTSGGHTQY
TRBJ2-7 13 few TRBV5-6 ASSLDGGGPYEQY
TRBJ1-2 10 NA TRBV20-1 SASDGYYGYT